This passage covers 3 T cell receptor beta chains from one sample sequenced in a study of blood T cell repertoires in COVID-19. Measured with immunoSEQ multiplex PCR; TCRdb has only the in-frame clones, and not every one. The sample lists fewer than 400,000 clones; roughly 90% were seen once. The sample comprised PBMCs or T cells enriched from blood (not recorded which). The receptors derive from a young woman who had recovered from COVID-19.

The V gene is TRBV5-1, the J gene TRBJ1-2, with TRBD1 matching 9 bases. V shed 4 bases, J shed 8 bases, and the junction held 6 bases outside the gene matches. Germline V CDR1 and CDR2: SGHRS, YFSETQ. This CDR3 is built from 13 residues. The DNA for the CDR3 is TGCGCCAGCAGCCCAAGGACAGGGGAAGGCTACACCTTC. Its protein is CASSPRTGEGYTF.

This clone was seen only once. The V and J genes are TRBV30 and TRBJ2-7, with D hard to call. CDR1 and CDR2 (germline): GTSNPN, SVGIG (reference sequence). The CDR3 extends over 12 amino acids. The germline V and J ends were trimmed by 0 bases and 6 bases, with 9 bases remaining between them. The CDR3, as DNA: TGTGCCTGGAGTGTCACGAGAGGCGAGCAGTACTTC. Translating gives CAWSVTRGEQYF.

This clone turned up a few times. This CDR3 reads CASRFDRGRRSPLHF. The CDR3 DNA is TGTGCCAGCAGGTTCGACAGGGGGCGACGTTCACCCCTCCACTTT. The rearrangement uses TRBV2 and TRBJ1-6; 10 bases line up with TRBD1. Germline values: CDR1 SNHLY, CDR2 FYNNEI. This CDR3 has 15 amino acids. V trimming: 6 bases; J trimming: 9 bases; junction bases outside the gene matches: 8. Looking up the rest from reference TRBV2 and TRBJ1-6 gives the full variable domain: EPEVTQTPSHQVTQMGQEVILRCVPISNHLYFYWYRQILGQKVEFLVSFYNNEISEKSEIFDDQFSVERPDGSNFTLKIRSTKLEDSAMYFCASRFDRGRRSPLHFGNGTRLTVT.